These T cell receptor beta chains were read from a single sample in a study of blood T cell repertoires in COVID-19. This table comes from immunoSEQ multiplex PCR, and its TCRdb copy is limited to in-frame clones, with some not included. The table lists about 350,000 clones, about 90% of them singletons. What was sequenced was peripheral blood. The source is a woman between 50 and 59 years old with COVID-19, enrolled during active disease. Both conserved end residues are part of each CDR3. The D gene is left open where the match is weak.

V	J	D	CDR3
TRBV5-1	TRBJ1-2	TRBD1	CASSRNVLRQGVYGYTF
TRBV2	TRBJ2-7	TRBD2	CASTVTSTYEQYF
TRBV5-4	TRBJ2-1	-	CASSIPTGYNEQFF
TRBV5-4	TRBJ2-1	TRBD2	CASSGGSSDEQFF
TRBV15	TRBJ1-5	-	CATSRDRGLSQHF
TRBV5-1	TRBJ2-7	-	CASSLAGGYLYEQYF
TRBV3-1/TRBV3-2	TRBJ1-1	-	CASSRSDSPLAEAFF
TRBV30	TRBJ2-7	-	CAWGRTSGYEQYF
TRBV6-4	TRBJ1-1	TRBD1	CASSRQGNTEAFF
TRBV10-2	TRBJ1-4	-	CASSLPGEKLFF
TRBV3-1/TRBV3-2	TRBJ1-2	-	CASSQVYTNYGYTF
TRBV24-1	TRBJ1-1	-	CATSAQDTGSGGAFF
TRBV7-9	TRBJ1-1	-	CASSLSRGEIAFF
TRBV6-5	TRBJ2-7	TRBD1	CASSPGRRQGKYF
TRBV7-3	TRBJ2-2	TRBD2	CASSSGTSGSTGELFF
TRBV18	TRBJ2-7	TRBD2	CASSRTSGSTGEQYF
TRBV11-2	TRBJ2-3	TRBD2	CASSSRTSGRRYSTDTQYF
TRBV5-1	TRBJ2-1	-	CASSSKNGTSPPRSYNEQFF
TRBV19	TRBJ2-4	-	CATPTRAKNIQYF
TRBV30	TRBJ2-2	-	CAWSRSAGELFF
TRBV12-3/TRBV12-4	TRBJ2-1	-	CASSWDNGYEQFF
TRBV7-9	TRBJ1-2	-	CASSFDRNYGYTF
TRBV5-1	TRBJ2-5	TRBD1	CASSSKDRGREETQYF
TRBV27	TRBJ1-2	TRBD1	CASSSAGGYGYTF
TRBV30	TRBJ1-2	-	CAWSVQIGYTF
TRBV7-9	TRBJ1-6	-	CASSLSGDSPLHF
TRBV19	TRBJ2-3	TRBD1	CASSLRTGPDTQYF
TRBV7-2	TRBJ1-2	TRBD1	CASSSLDRGRNGYTF
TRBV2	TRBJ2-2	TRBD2	CASSLLAGVGELFF
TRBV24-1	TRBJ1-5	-	CATSDPGQPSNQPQHF
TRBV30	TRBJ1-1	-	CAWSARNMNTEAFF
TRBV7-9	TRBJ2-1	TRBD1	CASSLEGQRYNEQFF
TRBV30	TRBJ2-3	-	CAWSKQADTQYF
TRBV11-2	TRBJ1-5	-	CASSSGQYSNQPQHF
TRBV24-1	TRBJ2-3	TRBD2	CATSDSIAGGDLDTQYF
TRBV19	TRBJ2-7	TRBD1	CASSGTGGFTSEQYF
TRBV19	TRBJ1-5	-	CASSMGRGYQPQHF
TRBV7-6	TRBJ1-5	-	CASSLVEGFNQPQHF
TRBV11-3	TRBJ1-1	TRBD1	CASSPGGTVNTEAFF
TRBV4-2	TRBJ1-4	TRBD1	CASSPSLGQGNEKLFF
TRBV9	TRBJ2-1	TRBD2	CASSVGVGGYNEQFF
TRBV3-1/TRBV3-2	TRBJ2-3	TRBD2	CASSQQLAGGGDTQYF
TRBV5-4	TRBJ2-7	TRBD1	CASSLGQGAYEQYF
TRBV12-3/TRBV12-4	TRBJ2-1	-	CASSFSQPDRPLF
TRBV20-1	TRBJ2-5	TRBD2	CSASEVAGVQETQYF
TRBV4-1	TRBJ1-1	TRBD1	CASSHNRGQDTEAFF